A single sample gave rise to the 6 T cell receptor beta chains below, sequenced in a study of OX40 agonist ivuxolimab in advanced cancers. Here immunoSEQ multiplex PCR was the method, and the copy in TCRdb shows in-frame clones only, minus some. Of more than 55,000 clones listed, around 86% are singletons. Material: CD4+ or CD8+ T cells sorted from blood, obtained in a trial of the OX40 agonist ivuxolimab. The receptors were sampled from an adult with an advanced solid tumor such as melanoma, head and neck, liver or kidney cancer.

The chain joins TRBV9 to TRBJ1-6, with unresolved D. From germline, CDR1 is SGDLS and CDR2 YYNGEE. This CDR3 is 21 amino acids long. Trimming removed 1 base from V and 8 bases from J, with 31 bases in between. This CDR3 is CASSVLPTPQPGTARDSPLHF. In nucleotides, the CDR3 is TGTGCCAGCAGCGTACTACCCACCCCCCAGCCGGGTACGGCGCGGGATTCACCCCTCCACTTT.

V usage is TRBV6-6 and J usage is TRBJ2-2; 8 bases map to TRBD1. With 7 bases clipped from V and 5 bases from J, the junction kept 6 bases outside the gene matches. Germline assignment: CDR1 MNHNY and CDR2 SVGAGI (reference sequence). This CDR3 is 14 amino acids long. The CDR3 DNA reads as TGTGCCAGCATCGGACAGGGATGGACCGGGGAGCTGTTTTTT. Amino acid sequence: CASIGQGWTGELFF.

The chain has TRBV6-5 and TRBJ2-3; D remains ambiguous. V was shortened by 2 bases and J by 0 bases, with 9 bases between the two germline ends. Germline values: CDR1 MNHEY, CDR2 SVGAGI. The length of the CDR3 is 15 residues. The CDR3 here is CASSYAATSTDTQYF. The CDR3 nucleotides read TGTGCCAGCAGTTACGCGGCGACTAGCACAGATACGCAGTATTTT.

The chain joins TRBV2 to TRBJ2-1, with D hard to call. The CDR3 has 13 amino acids. The V end lost 6 bases, the J end lost 3 bases, and 9 bases lay between the germline ends. Germline CDR1 is SNHLY and CDR2 is FYNNEI. The CDR3 loop is CASRTDGYNEQFF. The CDR3 DNA reads TGTGCCAGCAGGACGGACGGCTACAATGAGCAGTTCTTC.

The chain's CDR3 is CASTRLVTGGYYGYTF. The CDR3 DNA reads TGTGCCAGTACCCGTTTGGTCACAGGGGGCTACTATGGCTACACCTTC. This chain joins TRBV19 and TRBJ1-2, with TRBD1 identical over 9 bases. The CDR3 covers 16 residues. Germline CDR1 LNHDA, CDR2 SQIVND (reference sequence). V shed 7 bases, J shed 3 bases, and the junction held 12 bases outside the gene matches.

This chain uses TRBV6-6 with TRBJ2-7, with no clear D. Trimming shortened V by 5 bases and J by 0 bases, and 8 bases separated the two germline ends. Germline V gene lookup returns CDR1 MNHNY and CDR2 SVGAGI (reference sequence). This CDR3 spans 13 amino acids. The CDR3 spells CASSRLSSYEQYF. CDR3 bases: TGTGCCAGCAGTCGACTGAGCTCCTACGAGCAGTACTTC.